A single sample is the source of the 10 T cell receptor beta chains below, sequenced in a study of blood T cell repertoires in COVID-19. Clones were read by immunoSEQ multiplex PCR, and TCRdb kept only the in-frame ones, dropping some. In the table there are about 91,000 clones, 77% of which are singletons. The sequencing sample was made of peripheral blood. These TCRs come from a woman aged 80 or over with acute or convalescent COVID-19.

V usage is TRBV19 and J usage is TRBJ1-2; 8 bases line up with TRBD1. Germline assignment: CDR1 LNHDA and CDR2 SQIVND (reference sequence). J gave up 4 bases and V 5 bases, and 9 bases lay outside the gene matches. The CDR3 contains 15 residues. CDR3 region: CASSFRTGNLYGYTF. The CDR3 nucleotides are TGTGCCAGTAGTTTCCGGACAGGGAATCTCTATGGCTACACCTTC.

This clone was seen a few times. The V gene is TRBV4-2, the J gene TRBJ2-1; 7 bases map to TRBD2. V shed 0 bases, J shed 10 bases, and the junction held 15 bases outside the gene matches. The CDR3 totals 17 residues. Germline CDR1 reads LGHNA; CDR2 reads YNFKEQ. CDR3 loop: CASSQDREGGPSLEQFF. The DNA for the CDR3 is TGTGCCAGCAGCCAAGATAGGGAGGGAGGGCCCTCCCTAGAGCAGTTCTTC.

V gene TRBV30 combines with J gene TRBJ1-2; no clear D. V lost 3 bases and J lost 8, with 13 bases in between. CDR3 length equals 12 residues. Germline-derived CDR1 and CDR2 are GTSNPN and SVGIG (reference sequence). The CDR3 DNA reads as TGTGCCTGGAGCACGGGGTATGGGGGCTACACCTTC. Its protein product is CAWSTGYGGYTF.

In nucleotides, the CDR3 is TGCGCCAGCAGCCAAGGAATGGGACAGGGTGGGGAAAAACTGTTTTTT. This encodes CASSQGMGQGGEKLFF. The V gene is TRBV4-3, the J gene TRBJ1-4; 9 positions match TRBD1. From germline, CDR1 is LGHNA and CDR2 YSLEER. The CDR3 spans 16 residues. Trimming removed 1 base from V and 8 bases from J; junction bases left unmatched: 8.

This clone appeared a few times. The V gene is TRBV6-1, the J gene TRBJ1-1; D is unresolved. This CDR3 contains 15 residues. The ends were cut back, 2 bases at V and 5 bases at J, with 15 bases in the middle. From germline, CDR1 is MNHNS and CDR2 SASEGT. This CDR3 is CASSENGGGRTEAFF. The DNA of the CDR3 is TGTGCCAGCAGTGAAAATGGAGGCGGGAGGACTGAAGCTTTCTTT.

This clone was observed once. The gene calls are TRBV7-2 and TRBJ1-2, with a tentative D call TRBD1 (5 bases). This CDR3 spans 12 amino acids. The V end lost 4 bases, the J end lost 5 bases, and 8 bases lay between the germline ends. CDR1 and CDR2 (germline): SGHTA, FQGNSA. The CDR3 DNA follows: TGTGCCAGCAGCTCGCAGGGTTATGGCTACACCTTC. Protein sequence: CASSSQGYGYTF.

This chain joins TRBV12-3 or TRBV12-4 and TRBJ2-7; the D gene is possibly TRBD2 (5 bases). There are 13 residues in the CDR3. V lost 3 bases to trimming and J lost 5 bases, with 11 bases between them. The CDR3 is CASSFVGRDEQYF. CDR3 DNA: TGTGCCAGCAGTTTTGTAGGGCGGGACGAGCAGTACTTC.

The gene calls are TRBV3-1 (or the pseudogene TRBV3-2) and TRBJ1-2; 7 nucleotides line up with TRBD1. Germline CDR1 reads LGHDT; CDR2 reads YNNKEL (reference sequence). The CDR3 spans 14 residues. The trim removed 3 bases at V and 7 bases at J, leaving 8 bases unmatched. CDR3 loop: CASSQGDRGLGYTF. CDR3 coding DNA: TGTGCCAGCAGCCAGGGGGACAGAGGTCTTGGCTACACCTTC.

The CDR3: CASSDSNYGYTF. CDR3 in DNA: TGTGCCAGCAGCGACAGTAACTATGGCTACACCTTC. The chain uses TRBV12-3 or TRBV12-4 and TRBJ1-2, with a tentative D call TRBD1 (5 bases). The CDR3 is made up of 12 amino acids. V was cut by 6 bases and J by 1 base, with 6 bases left in between.

This rearrangement joins TRBV6-5 to TRBJ2-7; 10 nucleotides align to TRBD2. Per germline, CDR1 MNHEY and CDR2 SVGAGI. V dropped 4 bases and J dropped 4; count of bases not matched to a gene: 4. The CDR3 contains 14 residues. The CDR3 spells CASSSLAGKYEQYF. DNA of the CDR3: TGTGCCAGCAGTTCACTAGCGGGAAAGTACGAGCAGTACTTC.